The 22 T cell receptor beta chains presented below share a single source sample, sequenced in a study of blood T cell repertoires in COVID-19. Profiling relied on immunoSEQ multiplex PCR, and the TCRdb table lists in-frame clones only, not all of them. The sample has roughly 180,000 clones; 76% are singletons. The sample comprised peripheral blood. Every receptor here comes from a woman aged 50 to 60 with active or convalescent COVID-19.

V is TRBV19 and J is TRBJ1-2, with D perhaps matching TRBD1 (5 bases). Germline V gene sequence: CDR1 LNHDA, CDR2 SQIVND (reference sequence). The ends were cut back, 5 bases at V and 10 bases at J, with 11 bases in the middle. This CDR3 contains 11 residues. The CDR3 spells CASSSATDYTF. The CDR3 nucleotides read TGTGCCAGTAGTTCAGCGACAGACTACACCTTC.

The chain carries TRBV7-3 and TRBJ2-5; 7 positions match TRBD1. With 3 bases clipped from V and 6 bases from J, the junction kept 4 bases outside the gene matches. The CDR3 runs 13 residues. Germline CDR1 is SGHTA and CDR2 is FQGTGA. This chain's CDR3 is CASSLTQGKTQYF. DNA of the CDR3: TGTGCCAGCAGCTTGACACAGGGGAAGACCCAGTACTTC.

This clone was seen only a few times. V is TRBV24-1 and J is TRBJ2-2, with 8 positions matching TRBD1. The CDR3 loop spans 16 amino acids. Germline lookup yields CDR1 KGHDR and CDR2 SFDVKD. The junction had 9 bases not matched to a gene; V was cut back by 4 bases and J by 6 bases. CDR3 in DNA: TGTGCCACCAGTGACCCGGTTCAGGGGGCGGCCGGGGAGCTGTTTTTT. Amino acid sequence: CATSDPVQGAAGELFF.

J is TRBJ2-7 and V is TRBV19; 12 nucleotides line up with TRBD2. Germline lookup yields CDR1 LNHDA and CDR2 SQIVND (reference sequence). The junction had 3 bases not matched to a gene; V was cut back by 5 bases and J by 1 base. CDR3 size: 15 residues. DNA of the CDR3: TGTGCCAGTAGTCTCGGACTAGCGGGATCCTACGAGCAGTACTTC. Its translation: CASSLGLAGSYEQYF.

The rearrangement joins TRBV5-4 to TRBJ2-5, with D maybe TRBD2 (5 bases). Germline CDR1 and CDR2: SGHNT and YYREEE (reference sequence). CDR3 size: 14 residues. Trimming took off 1 base at V and 1 base at J, with 8 bases between the two ends. The CDR3 region has the DNA TGTGCCAGCAGCTTGCAGCGGCCCCAAGAGACCCAGTACTTC. Encoded protein: CASSLQRPQETQYF.

The CDR3 nucleotides read TGTGCCAGCAGTGATAGAAGACCTAGGAGTGAAAAACTGTTTTTT. It encodes CASSDRRPRSEKLFF. The rearrangement joins TRBV25-1 to TRBJ1-4; no definite D call. Trimming took off 3 bases at V and 7 bases at J, with 15 bases between the two ends. This CDR3 spans 15 amino acids. The germline gives CDR1 MGHDK, CDR2 SYGVNS. The full variable domain, with the rest looked up from reference TRBV25-1 and TRBJ1-4, is EADIYQTPRYLVIGTGKKITLECSQTMGHDKMYWYQQDPGMELHLIHYSYGVNSTEKGDLSSESTVSRIRTEHFPLTLESARPSHTSQYLCASSDRRPRSEKLFFGSGTQLSVL.

The chain uses TRBV28 and TRBJ1-5; perhaps TRBD1 as D (5 bases). CDR3 size: 13 residues. Germline CDR1 is MDHEN and CDR2 is SYDVKM. Between the trimmed V and J ends, which lost 7 bases and 3 bases, there was a span of 10 bases. CDR3 DNA sequence: TGTGCCAGCAACCGACAGTCCAATCAGCCCCAGCATTTT. Translating gives CASNRQSNQPQHF.

The genes are TRBV19 and TRBJ1-2, with D hard to call. Trimming stripped 3 bases from V and 3 bases from J, with 8 bases between. This CDR3 is built from 13 residues. The V gene's germline CDR1 is LNHDA and CDR2 SQIVND (reference sequence). The CDR3 sequence: CASSMGEYYGYTF. The CDR3 DNA reads as TGTGCCAGTAGTATGGGAGAGTACTATGGCTACACCTTC.

The rearrangement uses TRBV9 and TRBJ2-1; 9 bases align to TRBD2. Germline CDR1 SGDLS, CDR2 YYNGEE. CDR3 length: 16 residues. Trimming cost V 2 bases and J 6 bases; bases outside gene matches: 9. The CDR3 loop is CASSVSGGLPPNEQFF. CDR3 coding DNA: TGTGCCAGCAGCGTGAGCGGGGGGCTCCCCCCCAATGAGCAGTTCTTC.

The chain is built from TRBV19 and TRBJ1-1; D perhaps matches TRBD1 (5 bases). The ends were cut back, 8 bases at V and 4 bases at J, with 14 bases in the middle. The germline CDR1 and CDR2 sequences are LNHDA and SQIVND (reference sequence). CDR3 size: 13 residues. This CDR3 is CASYTGLGTEAFF. In DNA, the CDR3 is TGTGCCAGTTATACAGGTTTAGGCACTGAAGCTTTCTTT.

CDR3 DNA: TGTGCCAGCAGAGAGGGCCCGGAATTTCGCGAGCAGTACTTC. This codes for CASREGPEFREQYF. This rearrangement joins TRBV6-5 to TRBJ2-7; D might be TRBD2 (5 bases). This CDR3 is 14 amino acids long. V gave up 6 bases and J gave up 6 bases, with 18 bases separating them. Germline CDR1 is MNHEY and CDR2 is SVGAGI.

CDR3 DNA: TGTGCCTGGACCTTTGGCGGGGGGCCACAAGAGACCCAGTACTTC. It is translated as CAWTFGGGPQETQYF. This chain connects TRBV30 to TRBJ2-5, with TRBD2 matching 8 bases. Germline values: CDR1 GTSNPN, CDR2 SVGIG (reference sequence). The V gene end was trimmed by 4 bases and the J gene end by 2 bases; junction bases not matched to a gene: 9. The CDR3 runs to 15 residues.

This clone has just a few counts. The rearrangement links TRBV6-5 to TRBJ2-3, with TRBD1 identical over 11 bases. J gave up 3 bases and V 6 bases, and 5 bases lay outside the gene matches. Per germline, CDR1 MNHEY and CDR2 SVGAGI. The CDR3 sequence is 15 residues long. DNA for the CDR3: TGTGCCAGCAGGGAGGGACAGGGGGATACAGATACGCAGTATTTT. It encodes CASREGQGDTDTQYF.

The DNA for the CDR3 is TGTGCCAGCAGTTACTCTACGACTGGGACTAGCGGATACTACGAGCAGTACTTC. This gives the protein CASSYSTTGTSGYYEQYF. J is TRBJ2-7 and V is TRBV6-2 or TRBV6-3, with 11 nucleotides matching TRBD2. The CDR3 sequence is 18 residues long. CDR1 and CDR2 (germline): MNHEY, SVGEGT. V lost 0 bases, J lost 3 bases, and 10 bases stayed unmatched.

This clone occurred a few times. The chain recombines TRBV4-3 with TRBJ2-7, with a possible D match to TRBD2 (5 bases). Trimming removed 4 bases at V and 0 bases at J, with 10 bases between. CDR1 is LGHNA and CDR2 is YSLEER in the germline V gene. This CDR3 comprises 14 residues. The CDR3 DNA follows: TGCGCCAGCAGCCCTAGCATTAGCTCCTACGAGCAGTACTTC. It encodes CASSPSISSYEQYF.

This clone has a handful of counts. The chain links TRBV2 to TRBJ1-2; D unresolved. Germline V gene data show CDR1 as SNHLY and CDR2 as FYNNEI. The V end was cut by 5 bases, the J end by 8 bases, with 21 bases between. This CDR3 comprises 15 residues. As DNA, the CDR3 is TGTGCCAGCAGTACTCCCGGGTCCCCAATGCGGGGCTACACCTTC. It yields the protein CASSTPGSPMRGYTF.

This chain uses TRBV27 with TRBJ2-3; a weak D match, TRBD2 (5 bases). Between the trimmed V and J ends, which lost 6 bases and 6 bases, there was a span of 13 bases. This CDR3 region has 13 residues. Germline CDR1 is MNHEY and CDR2 is SMNVEV (reference sequence). The CDR3 reads CASRPSRGDTQYF. In nucleotides, the CDR3 is TGTGCCAGCAGACCTTCCCGCGGGGATACGCAGTATTTT.

This clone was counted a single time. The genes are TRBV6-7 and TRBJ1-2, with D possibly TRBD1 on 5 matching bases. TRBV6-7 is known as an ORF, though its function is uncertain. V lost 8 bases to trimming and J lost 4 bases, with 20 bases between them. The CDR3 totals 15 residues. The CDR3 spells CASRRTGDSPYGYTF. The CDR3 DNA is TGTGCCAGCCGACGAACTGGTGACAGCCCCTATGGCTACACCTTC.

V gene TRBV19 combines with J gene TRBJ2-2; D is possibly TRBD1 (5 bases). The CDR3 is 15 residues long. The V gene lost 1 base and the J gene lost 6 bases, with 12 bases spanning the gap. Germline lookup yields CDR1 LNHDA and CDR2 SQIVND (reference sequence). The CDR3 DNA reads as TGTGCCAGTAGTATAGGGGGCGGCGAGGCCGGGGAGCTGTTTTTT. This sequence encodes CASSIGGGEAGELFF.

The CDR3 sequence is CASSLDRVTYNEQFF. The CDR3 DNA reads TGTGCCAGCAGCTTGGACAGGGTGACCTACAATGAGCAGTTCTTC. J is TRBJ2-1 and V is TRBV5-6, with D perhaps matching TRBD1 (6 bases). Trimming took off 0 bases at V and 2 bases at J, with 9 bases between the two ends. The germline V gene has CDR1 SGHDT and CDR2 YYEEEE. The CDR3 extends over 15 amino acids.

This clone was counted between two and nine times. The CDR3 DNA reads as TGTGCCAGCAGGGGACAGGGATTCTATGGCTACACCTTC. The encoded protein is CASRGQGFYGYTF. The chain couples TRBV6-5 to TRBJ1-2, with TRBD1 matching over 9 bases. The V segment lost 6 bases and the J segment 4 bases; nucleotides outside the gene matches: 3. The CDR3 is 13 amino acids. CDR1 and CDR2 from the germline V gene are MNHEY and SVGAGI.

This rearrangement joins TRBV7-9 to TRBJ1-1; D uncertain. Trimming removed 5 bases from V and 3 bases from J, with 16 bases in between. The germline V gene has CDR1 SEHNR and CDR2 FQNEAQ (reference sequence). The CDR3 is 15 residues long. This chain's CDR3 is CASSPTAAEDTEAFF. In nucleotides, the CDR3 is TGTGCCAGCAGCCCGACGGCCGCTGAGGACACTGAAGCTTTCTTT.